This T cell receptor (beta chain) comes out of a study of Graves' ophthalmopathy and Graves' hyperthyroidism. Overall study: Hyperthyroidism was classified as stable if no ophthalmopathy occurred within 18 months of follow-up.

RNA transcripts were the source from which TCR beta CDR3 regions were amplified. First-round RT-PCR with HTBI primers preceded a second-round multiplex PCR. TCRdb reprocessed the multiplex PCR reads via MiXCR and lists one record per CDR3 protein. Here the sample spans roughly 600,000 distinct CDR3 sequences, about two fifths being singletons. At least ten counts were recorded for this clonotype. The diagnosis combined clinical symptoms, thyroxine, TRAb, thyroid ultrasound and orbital computed tomography scans. V shed 2 bases and J shed 3 bases, with 11 bases lying between them. This CDR3 contains 15 residues. Germline CDR1 and CDR2: SGHTA and FQGNSA.

The origin of this receptor is an adult man with Graves' hyperthyroidism. This chain uses TRBV7-2 with TRBJ1-3, with D maybe TRBD1 (5 bases). The source material was peripheral blood or thyroid tissue (not recorded which). The CDR3 DNA is TGTGCCAGCAGCTTAACAACAGGCGGTGGAAACACCATATATTTT. This encodes CASSLTTGGGNTIYF.